The 6 T cell receptor beta chains given below trace back to one sample, sequenced in a study of cytomegalovirus exposure and HLA in healthy donors. The table came from immunoSEQ multiplex PCR; TCRdb's copy has only in-frame clones and leaves some out. The sample lists roughly 130,000 clones, 89% occurring once. Sequencing input: PBMCs. The receptors were sampled from a woman under 30 in good health and CMV-seropositive.

This clone was found many times. The chain links TRBV19 to TRBJ2-2; D is undetermined. With 3 bases removed from V and 6 bases from J, the gap between germline ends came to 5 bases. The CDR3 length is 12 residues. CDR1 is LNHDA and CDR2 is SQIVND in the germline V gene (reference sequence). Here the CDR3 reads CASSIGSGELFF. For the CDR3, the DNA is TGTGCCAGTAGTATCGGGTCCGGGGAGCTGTTTTTT.

The V gene is TRBV9, the J gene TRBJ1-1; D may be TRBD1 (6 bases). Trimming took off 4 bases at V and 4 bases at J, with 14 bases between the two ends. The CDR3 length is 14 residues. Germline V gives CDR1 SGDLS, CDR2 YYNGEE. The CDR3 here is CASSPATGVTEAFF. CDR3 sequence (DNA): TGTGCCAGCAGCCCGGCGACAGGAGTCACTGAAGCTTTCTTT.

The chain employs TRBV19 and TRBJ1-2; D ambiguous. Germline V gene data show CDR1 as LNHDA and CDR2 as SQIVND (reference sequence). The CDR3 has 14 residues. Trimming removed 5 bases from V and 5 bases from J, with 15 bases in between. CDR3 nucleotide sequence: TGTGCCAGTAGTCCCAGACCCCGGGAATATGGCTACACCTTC. Protein sequence: CASSPRPREYGYTF.

The chain carries TRBV9 and TRBJ1-6; 7 nucleotides match TRBD1. Germline V gene lookup returns CDR1 SGDLS and CDR2 YYNGEE. The V gene end was trimmed by 3 bases and the J gene end by 9 bases; junction bases not matched to a gene: 9. This CDR3 contains 15 residues. The CDR3 region is CASSAATGRSSPLHF. DNA of the CDR3: TGTGCCAGCAGCGCCGCGACAGGGAGGAGTTCACCCCTCCACTTT.

The CDR3 DNA is TGTGCCAGCAGCCCAGGACAGTCGTTCTACGAGCAGTACTTC. Translated: CASSPGQSFYEQYF. The chain is built from TRBV4-2 and TRBJ2-7; D might be TRBD1 (6 bases). Trimming removed 4 bases at V and 3 bases at J, with 13 bases between. Germline V lookup: CDR1 LGHNA, CDR2 YNFKEQ. The CDR3 contains 14 residues.

This clone occurred once. The V gene is TRBV7-9, the J gene TRBJ2-5, with 8 bases matching TRBD1. V dropped 2 bases and J dropped 7; count of bases not matched to a gene: 12. Germline values: CDR1 SEHNR, CDR2 FQNEAQ (reference sequence). The CDR3 covers 16 residues. The CDR3 DNA reads as TGTGCCAGCAGCTTAACCAGAACAGGGGGATGGGGGACCCAGTACTTC. Translating it yields CASSLTRTGGWGTQYF.